This T cell receptor beta chain stems from a study of OX40 agonist ivuxolimab in advanced cancers. At the level of the study: A partial response was reached by three patients: one with hepatocellular carcinoma and two with cutaneous melanoma. The study, taken as a whole, reports: The average count of expanded clones was higher among CD8+ T cells than among CD4+.

Trimming cost V 7 bases and J 0 bases; bases outside gene matches: 7. Germline loops: CDR1 SNHLY, CDR2 FYNNEI. The CDR3 is made up of 18 amino acids. Only in-frame clones appear in the TCRdb table, and some are missing; sequencing was by immunoSEQ multiplex PCR. The profile shows roughly 86,000 clones, 90% to 95% of them singletons. For this clone: Antigen: not known.

The receptor was derived from an adult with an advanced solid tumor such as melanoma, head and neck, liver or kidney cancer. Sample: CD4+ or CD8+ T cells sorted from blood, taken in a trial of the OX40 agonist ivuxolimab. The chain recombines TRBV2 with TRBJ2-2; TRBD2 aligns across 14 bases. The CDR3 reads CASTNGLAGGSNTGELFF. The CDR3 region has the DNA TGTGCCAGCACCAATGGACTAGCGGGAGGATCGAACACCGGGGAGCTGTTTTTT.